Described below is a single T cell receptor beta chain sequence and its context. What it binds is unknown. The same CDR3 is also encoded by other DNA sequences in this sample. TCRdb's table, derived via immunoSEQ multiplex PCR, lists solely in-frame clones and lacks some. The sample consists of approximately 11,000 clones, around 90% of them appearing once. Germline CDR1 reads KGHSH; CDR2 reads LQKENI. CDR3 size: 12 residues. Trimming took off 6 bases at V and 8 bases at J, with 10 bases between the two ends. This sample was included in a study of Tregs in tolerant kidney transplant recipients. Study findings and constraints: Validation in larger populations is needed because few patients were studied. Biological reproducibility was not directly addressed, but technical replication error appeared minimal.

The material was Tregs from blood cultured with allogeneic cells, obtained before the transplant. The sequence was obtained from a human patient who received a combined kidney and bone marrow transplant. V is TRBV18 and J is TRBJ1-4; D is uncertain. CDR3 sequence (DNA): TGTGCCAGCTCGGCAGGCGGGGAAAAACTGTTTTTT. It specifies CASSAGGEKLFF. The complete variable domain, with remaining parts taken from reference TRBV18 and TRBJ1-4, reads NAGVMQNPRHLVRRRGQEARLRCSPMKGHSHVYWYRQLPEEGLKFMVYLQKENIIDESGMPKERFSAEFPKEGPSILRIQQVVRGDSAAYFCASSAGGEKLFFGSGTQLSVL.